This T cell receptor beta chain was identified during a study of T cells in Graves' hyperthyroidism and ophthalmopathy. Overall study: Prior to any treatment, at the point of initial diagnosis, peripheral blood was collected.

Trimming stripped 4 bases from V and 1 base from J, with 11 bases between. This CDR3 spans 14 amino acids. Germline V gives CDR1 SGHRS, CDR2 YFSETQ. RNA transcripts were the template for amplifying TCR beta CDR3 regions. First-round RT-PCR with HTBI primers amplified the TCR CDR3 region. One entry per CDR3 protein, called by TCRdb with MiXCR from the multiplex PCR reads. Of about 250,000 distinct CDR3 sequences listed, roughly 22% are singletons. The sample consisted of blood. This clonotype was sampled from a woman between 40 and 50 years old with Graves' ophthalmopathy. The chain employs TRBV5-1 and TRBJ1-1; D possibly corresponds to TRBD1 (5 bases). This chain's CDR3 is CASSNYDRNTEAFF. DNA of the CDR3: TGCGCCAGCAGCAACTACGACAGGAACACTGAAGCTTTCTTT.